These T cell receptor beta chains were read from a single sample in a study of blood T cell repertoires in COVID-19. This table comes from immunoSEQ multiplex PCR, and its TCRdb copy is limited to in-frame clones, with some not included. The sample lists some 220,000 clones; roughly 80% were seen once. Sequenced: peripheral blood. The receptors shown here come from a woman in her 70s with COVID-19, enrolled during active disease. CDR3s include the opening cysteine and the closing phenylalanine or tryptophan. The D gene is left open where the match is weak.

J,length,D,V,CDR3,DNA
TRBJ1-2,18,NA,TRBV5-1,CASSLAPGTQPGGYGYTF,TGCGCCAGCAGCTTGGCCCCCGGGACACAACCAGGTGGCTATGGCTACACCTTC
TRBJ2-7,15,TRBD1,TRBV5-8,CASSLVGQGSYEQYF,TGTGCCAGCAGCTTGGTGGGACAGGGGTCCTACGAGCAGTACTTC
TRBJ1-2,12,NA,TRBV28,CASSSSPYGYTF,TGTGCCAGCAGTTCCTCCCCCTATGGCTACACCTTC
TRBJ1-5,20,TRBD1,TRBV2,CASNGQGDILTPYSNQPQHF,TGTGCCAGCAATGGCCAGGGGGATATACTAACCCCCTATAGCAATCAGCCCCAGCATTTT
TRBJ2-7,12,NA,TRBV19,CASSPQGYEQYF,TGTGCCAGTAGTCCCCAGGGTTACGAGCAGTACTTC
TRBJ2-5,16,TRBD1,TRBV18,CASSLNRGHKQETQYF,TGTGCCAGCTCTCTGAACAGGGGACATAAGCAAGAGACCCAGTACTTC
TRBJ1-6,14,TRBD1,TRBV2,CASSKTGSNSPLHF,TGTGCCAGCAGTAAGACAGGGTCGAATTCACCCCTCCACTTT
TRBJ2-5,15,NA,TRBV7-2,CASSLEVSARETQYF,TGTGCCAGCAGCTTAGAAGTTAGCGCCCGAGAGACCCAGTACTTC
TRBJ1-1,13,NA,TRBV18,CASSPNREDEAFF,TGTGCCAGCTCACCAAACAGGGAAGATGAAGCTTTCTTT
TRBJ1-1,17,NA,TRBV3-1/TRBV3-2,CASINGGAGRGYTEAFF,TGTGCCAGCATCAATGGGGGCGCGGGTCGGGGATACACTGAAGCTTTCTTT
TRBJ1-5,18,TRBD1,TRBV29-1,CSVVFPQGVSYSNQPQHF,TGCAGCGTTGTGTTCCCCCAGGGGGTATCTTATAGCAATCAGCCCCAGCATTTT
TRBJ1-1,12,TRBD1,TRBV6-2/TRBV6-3,CASSSTGGVAFF,TGTGCCAGCAGTTCTACAGGGGGAGTTGCTTTCTTT